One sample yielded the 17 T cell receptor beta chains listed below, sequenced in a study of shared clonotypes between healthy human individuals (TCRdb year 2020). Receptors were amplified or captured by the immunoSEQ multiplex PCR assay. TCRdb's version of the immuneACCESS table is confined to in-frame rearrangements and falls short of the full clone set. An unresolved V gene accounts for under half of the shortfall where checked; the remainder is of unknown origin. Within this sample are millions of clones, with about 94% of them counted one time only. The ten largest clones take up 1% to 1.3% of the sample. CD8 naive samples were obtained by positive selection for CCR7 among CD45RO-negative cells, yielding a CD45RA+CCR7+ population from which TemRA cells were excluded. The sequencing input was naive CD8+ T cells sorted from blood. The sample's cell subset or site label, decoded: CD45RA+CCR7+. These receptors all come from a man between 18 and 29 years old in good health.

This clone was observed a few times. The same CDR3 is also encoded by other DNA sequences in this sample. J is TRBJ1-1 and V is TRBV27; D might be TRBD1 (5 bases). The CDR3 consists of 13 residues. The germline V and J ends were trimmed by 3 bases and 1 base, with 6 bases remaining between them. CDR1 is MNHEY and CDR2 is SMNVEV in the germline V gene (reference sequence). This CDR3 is CASSLGRNTEAFF. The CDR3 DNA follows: TGTGCCAGCAGTTTGGGGCGGAACACTGAAGCTTTCTTT.

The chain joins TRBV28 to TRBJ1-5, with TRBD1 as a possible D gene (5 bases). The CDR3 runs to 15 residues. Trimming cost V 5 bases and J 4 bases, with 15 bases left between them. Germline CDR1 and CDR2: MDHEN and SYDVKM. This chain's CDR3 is CASSPPGGWNQPQHF. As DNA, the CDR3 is TGTGCCAGCAGTCCCCCCGGGGGTTGGAATCAGCCCCAGCATTTT.

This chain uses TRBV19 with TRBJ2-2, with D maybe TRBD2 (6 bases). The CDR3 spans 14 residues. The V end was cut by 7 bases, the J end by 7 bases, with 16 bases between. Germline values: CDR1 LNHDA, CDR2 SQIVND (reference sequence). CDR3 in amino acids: CASTQMGGGGELFF. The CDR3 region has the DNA TGTGCCAGTACCCAAATGGGGGGTGGCGGGGAGCTGTTTTTT.

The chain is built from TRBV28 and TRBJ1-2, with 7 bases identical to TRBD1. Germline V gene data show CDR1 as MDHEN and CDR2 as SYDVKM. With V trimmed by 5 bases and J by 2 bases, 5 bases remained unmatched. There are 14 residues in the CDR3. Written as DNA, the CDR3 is TGTGCCAGCAGTCCCACAGGGGTAAACTATGGCTACACCTTC. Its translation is CASSPTGVNYGYTF.

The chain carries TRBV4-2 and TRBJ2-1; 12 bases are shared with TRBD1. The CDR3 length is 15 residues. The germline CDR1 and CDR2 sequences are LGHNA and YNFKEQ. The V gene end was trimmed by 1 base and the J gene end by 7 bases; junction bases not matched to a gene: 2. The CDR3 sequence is CASSQVGQGANEQFF. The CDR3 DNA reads TGTGCCAGCAGCCAAGTGGGACAGGGGGCTAATGAGCAGTTCTTC.

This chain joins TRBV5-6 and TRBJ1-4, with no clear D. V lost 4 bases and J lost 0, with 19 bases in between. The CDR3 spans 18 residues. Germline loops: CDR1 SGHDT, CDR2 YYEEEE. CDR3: CASSQTRTEEATNEKLFF. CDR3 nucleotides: TGTGCCAGCAGCCAGACCCGGACGGAGGAAGCAACTAATGAAAAACTGTTTTTT.

CDR3 in DNA: TGTGCCAGCACTGGGCACTCCTACGAGCAGTACTTC. It encodes CASTGHSYEQYF. This rearrangement joins TRBV6-6 to TRBJ2-7; D call uncertain. The CDR3 spans 12 residues. The germline V and J ends were trimmed by 7 bases and 0 bases, with 7 bases remaining between them. Germline V gene data show CDR1 as MNHNY and CDR2 as SVGAGI (reference sequence).

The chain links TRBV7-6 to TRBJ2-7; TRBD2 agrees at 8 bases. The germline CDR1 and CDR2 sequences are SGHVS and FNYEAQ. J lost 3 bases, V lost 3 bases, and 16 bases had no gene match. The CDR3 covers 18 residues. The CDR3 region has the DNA TGTGCCAGCAGCTTTGGTCCCCCGGGGGGGCGGGAGATCTACGAGCAGTACTTC. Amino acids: CASSFGPPGGREIYEQYF.

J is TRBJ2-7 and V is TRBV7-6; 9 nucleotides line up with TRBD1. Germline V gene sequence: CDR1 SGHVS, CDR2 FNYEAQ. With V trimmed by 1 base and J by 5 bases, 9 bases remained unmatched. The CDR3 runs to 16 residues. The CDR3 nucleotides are TGTGCCAGCAGCTTAGGGGGTGGGACAGGGCTCAACGAGCAGTACTTC. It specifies CASSLGGGTGLNEQYF.

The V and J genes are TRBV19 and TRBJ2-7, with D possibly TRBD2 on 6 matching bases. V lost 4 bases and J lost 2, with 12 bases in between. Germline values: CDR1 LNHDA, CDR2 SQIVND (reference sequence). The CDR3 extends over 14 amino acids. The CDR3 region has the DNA TGTGCCAGTAGTAACCCGGGAGACACCTACGAGCAGTACTTC. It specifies CASSNPGDTYEQYF.

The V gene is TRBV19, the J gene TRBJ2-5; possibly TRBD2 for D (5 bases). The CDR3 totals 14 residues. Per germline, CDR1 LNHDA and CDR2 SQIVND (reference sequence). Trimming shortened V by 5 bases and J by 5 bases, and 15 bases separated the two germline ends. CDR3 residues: CASSPLGVGETQYF. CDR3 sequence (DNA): TGTGCCAGTAGTCCCCTCGGGGTCGGGGAGACCCAGTACTTC.

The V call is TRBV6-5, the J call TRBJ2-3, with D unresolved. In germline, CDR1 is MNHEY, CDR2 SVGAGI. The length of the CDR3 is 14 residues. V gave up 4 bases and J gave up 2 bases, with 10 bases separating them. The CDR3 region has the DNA TGTGCCAGCAGTTTCGCAGGAAACACAGATACGCAGTATTTT. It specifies CASSFAGNTDTQYF.

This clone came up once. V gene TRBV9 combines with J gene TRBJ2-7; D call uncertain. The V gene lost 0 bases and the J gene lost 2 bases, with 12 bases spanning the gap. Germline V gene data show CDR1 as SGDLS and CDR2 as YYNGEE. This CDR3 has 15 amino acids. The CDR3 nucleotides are TGTGCCAGCAGCGTAGCTCACGGTGAGGCCTACGAGCAGTACTTC. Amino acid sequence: CASSVAHGEAYEQYF.

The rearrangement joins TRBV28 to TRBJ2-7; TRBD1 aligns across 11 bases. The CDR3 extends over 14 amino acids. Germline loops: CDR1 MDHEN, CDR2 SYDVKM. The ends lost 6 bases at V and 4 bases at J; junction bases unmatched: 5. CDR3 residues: CASSSDRGLYEQYF. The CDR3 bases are TGTGCCAGCAGCTCGGACAGGGGGCTTTACGAGCAGTACTTC.

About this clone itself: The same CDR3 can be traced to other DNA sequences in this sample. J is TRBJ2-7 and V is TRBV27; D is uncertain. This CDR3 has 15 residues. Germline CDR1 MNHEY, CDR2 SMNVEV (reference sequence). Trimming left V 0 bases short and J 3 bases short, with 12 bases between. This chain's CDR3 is CASSLSAGPGYEQYF. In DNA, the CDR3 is TGTGCCAGCAGTTTATCGGCCGGGCCCGGCTACGAGCAGTACTTC.

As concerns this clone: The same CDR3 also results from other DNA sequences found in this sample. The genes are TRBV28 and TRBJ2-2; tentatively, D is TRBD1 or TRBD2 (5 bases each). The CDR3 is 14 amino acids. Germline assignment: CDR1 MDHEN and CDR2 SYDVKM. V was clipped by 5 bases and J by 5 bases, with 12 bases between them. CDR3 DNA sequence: TGTGCCAGCAGTCTAGTTGGGGGTACCGGGGAGCTGTTTTTT. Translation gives CASSLVGGTGELFF.

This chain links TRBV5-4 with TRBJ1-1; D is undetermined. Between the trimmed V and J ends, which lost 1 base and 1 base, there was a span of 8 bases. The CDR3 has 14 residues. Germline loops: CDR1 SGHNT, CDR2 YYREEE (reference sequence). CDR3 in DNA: TGTGCCAGCAGCTTGATGCCATGGAACACTGAAGCTTTCTTT. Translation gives CASSLMPWNTEAFF.